The source of this TCR beta chain is a study of shared clonotypes between healthy human individuals. Study-level results: Estimated richness values were generally larger in naive subsets than in memory subsets.

This CDR3 has 12 amino acids. Germline V gene data show CDR1 as MNHEY and CDR2 as SVGAGI. The V end was cut by 6 bases, the J end by 8 bases, with 10 bases between. Deep was the level at which the assay was run. Sequencing was performed with immunoSEQ multiplex PCR; in TCRdb, only in-frame clones are kept and a portion is missing. Of approximately 2.1 million clones detected, 80% to 95% appear once; the ten largest clones hold 0.39%. Details on this clone: Its antigen is not known.

The chain has TRBV6-5 and TRBJ1-4; no reliable D call. The TCR originated in a man aged 18 to 29 in good health. Some clones in this sample may be carry-over from other donors' samples. The sequenced sample was naive CD4+ T cells from PBMCs. Subset in this sample: CD45RA+ positively selected. DNA for the CDR3: TGTGCCAGCAGGGGTTTGGAGGAAAAACTGTTTTTT. Translated, it gives CASRGLEEKLFF.